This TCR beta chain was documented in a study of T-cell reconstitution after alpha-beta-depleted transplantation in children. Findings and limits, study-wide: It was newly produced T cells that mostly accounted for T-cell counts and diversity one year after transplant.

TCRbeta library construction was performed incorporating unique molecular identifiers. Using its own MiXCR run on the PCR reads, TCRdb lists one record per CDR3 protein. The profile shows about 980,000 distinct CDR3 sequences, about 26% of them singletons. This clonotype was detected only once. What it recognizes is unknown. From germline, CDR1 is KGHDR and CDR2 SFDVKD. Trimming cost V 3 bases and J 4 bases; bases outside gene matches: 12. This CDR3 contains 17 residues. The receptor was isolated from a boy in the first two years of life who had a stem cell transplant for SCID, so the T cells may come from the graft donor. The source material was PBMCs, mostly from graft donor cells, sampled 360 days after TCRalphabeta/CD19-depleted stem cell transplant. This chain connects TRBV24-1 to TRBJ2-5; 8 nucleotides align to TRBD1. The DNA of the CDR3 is TGTGCCACCAGTGATCCTCAGGGGGCGGTGGGGAGAGAGACCCAGTACTTC. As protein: CATSDPQGAVGRETQYF.